This passage covers 17 T cell receptor beta chains from one sample sequenced in a study of cytomegalovirus exposure and HLA in healthy donors. The PCR had 60 Vbeta and 13 Jbeta primers. The protocol was immunoSEQ multiplex PCR, while the TCRdb copy is restricted to in-frame clones and leaves out a portion. Here the sample spans approximately 180,000 clones, 84% being singletons. Sequenced sample: PBMCs. These TCRs come from a girl aged 10 to 17 in good health and CMV-seropositive.

V gene TRBV27 combines with J gene TRBJ1-1; 10 bases are shared with TRBD1. The V and J ends lost 6 bases and 1 base, in that order; junction bases with no gene match: 5. The CDR3 is made up of 15 amino acids. CDR1 and CDR2 (germline): MNHEY, SMNVEV (reference sequence). CDR3 nucleotide sequence: TGTGCCAGCAGGATCTGGGACAGGGGGAACACTGAAGCTTTCTTT. Amino acid sequence: CASRIWDRGNTEAFF.

The chain couples TRBV9 to TRBJ2-3; D gene ambiguous. Trimming took 0 bases from V and 7 from J, leaving 6 bases between them. Germline V CDR1 and CDR2: SGDLS, YYNGEE. There are 12 residues in the CDR3. Written as DNA, the CDR3 is TGTGCCAGCAGCGTAGAGCTGAATACGCAGTATTTT. Residues: CASSVELNTQYF.

Concerning this clone: A junction end diverges from the germline sequence, so it may reflect a read error. The chain carries TRBV6-5 and TRBJ2-7; possible D gene TRBD1, 6 bases. This CDR3 is 11 amino acids long. Germline V gives CDR1 MNHEY, CDR2 SVGAGI. The chain's CDR3 is CASDSGVFRVF. CDR3 DNA: TGTGCCAGCGATTCAGGGGTCTTCCGAGTCTTC.

The chain employs TRBV7-9 and TRBJ2-1; D ambiguous. V gave up 1 base and J gave up 9 bases, with 4 bases separating them. The CDR3 has 11 residues. Germline V gives CDR1 SEHNR, CDR2 FQNEAQ (reference sequence). CDR3 in amino acids: CASSLVAEQFF. CDR3 nucleotides: TGTGCCAGCAGCTTAGTAGCTGAGCAGTTCTTC.

V usage is TRBV29-1 and J usage is TRBJ1-2, with TRBD1 identical over 7 bases. J was trimmed by 7 bases and V by 7 bases; bases with no gene match: 12. The CDR3 covers 13 residues. Per germline, CDR1 SQVTM and CDR2 ANQGSEA. CDR3 bases: TGCAGCGCCTCAGCAACAGGGGAGAGTGGCTACACCTTC. This sequence encodes CSASATGESGYTF.

The J gene is TRBJ1-2, the V gene TRBV11-2, with D possibly being TRBD1 (5 bases). V was pared by 5 bases and J by 8 bases, with 18 bases between. Germline V gene lookup returns CDR1 SGHAT and CDR2 FQNNGV. CDR3 length: 14 amino acids. The CDR3 sequence: CASSAIPGWGGYTF. CDR3 in DNA: TGTGCCAGCAGCGCCATTCCGGGTTGGGGCGGCTACACCTTC. The full variable domain, in which reference TRBV11-2 and TRBJ1-2 provide the parts outside the CDR3, is EAGVAQSPRYKIIEKRQSVAFWCNPISGHATLYWYQQILGQGPKLLIQFQNNGVVDDSQLPKDRFSAERLKGVDSTLKIQPAKLEDSAVYLCASSAIPGWGGYTFGSGTRLTVV.

The chain is built from TRBV5-4 and TRBJ2-1, with 8 nucleotides matching TRBD2. The V gene's germline CDR1 is SGHNT and CDR2 YYREEE (reference sequence). CDR3 size: 14 residues. V shed 0 bases and J 8 bases; nucleotides not matched to a gene: 4. The CDR3 reads CASSLGRGGYEQFF. Written as DNA, the CDR3 is TGTGCCAGCAGCTTGGGTCGGGGGGGCTATGAGCAGTTCTTC.

This clone was seen a handful of times. One end of the junction does not line up with germline, which may come from a read error. The V call is TRBV10-3, the J call TRBJ1-1; 8 positions agree with TRBD1. The germline CDR1 and CDR2 sequences are ENHRY and SYGVKD. The CDR3 length is 14 residues. The CDR3 sequence is CASSSGQGNTEAFF. In DNA, the CDR3 is TGTGCCAGCAGTTCTGGACAGGGAAACACTGAAGCTTTCTTT.

This chain links TRBV10-3 with TRBJ1-1, with a weak D call TRBD1 (5 bases). Germline-derived CDR1 and CDR2 are ENHRY and SYGVKD. The CDR3 extends over 14 amino acids. Between the trimmed V and J ends, which lost 7 bases and 0 bases, there was a span of 12 bases. The CDR3 coding sequence is TGTGCCATCACCGTCGGGGGTATGAACACTGAAGCTTTCTTT. Protein sequence: CAITVGGMNTEAFF.

This sequence joins TRBV6-5 and TRBJ1-1, with a possible D match to TRBD1 (5 bases). V lost 2 bases to trimming and J lost 6 bases, with 13 bases between them. This CDR3 comprises 14 residues. Germline-derived CDR1 and CDR2 are MNHEY and SVGAGI. The CDR3 here is CASSYVGGYAEAFF. DNA for the CDR3: TGTGCCAGCAGTTACGTGGGGGGGTACGCTGAAGCTTTCTTT.

The V gene is TRBV30, the J gene TRBJ1-3; D gene unclear. The CDR3 has 14 amino acids. In germline, CDR1 is GTSNPN, CDR2 SVGIG (reference sequence). Trimming shortened V by 2 bases and J by 1 base, and 9 bases separated the two germline ends. CDR3 residues: CAWSTGGSGNTIYF. In DNA, the CDR3 is TGTGCCTGGAGTACCGGCGGTTCTGGAAACACCATATATTTT.

The chain joins TRBV6-1 to TRBJ1-5, with 7 bases aligning to TRBD1. Germline V gives CDR1 MNHNS, CDR2 SASEGT. The ends lost 0 bases at V and 6 bases at J; junction bases unmatched: 5. The CDR3 is made up of 15 amino acids. CDR3 bases: TGTGCCAGCAGTGAAGCGCAGGCAGGGGGTCAGCCCCAGCATTTT. Encoded protein: CASSEAQAGGQPQHF.

Comment on this clone: One junction end does not reproduce the germline sequence, and a read error may be involved. The chain is built from TRBV7-7 and TRBJ1-6, with 7 bases identical to TRBD1. The CDR3 covers 13 residues. Per the germline V gene, CDR1 is SSHAT and CDR2 is FNYEAQ (reference sequence). CDR3 residues: CASSEGAWSPLHF. In DNA, the CDR3 is TGTGCTAGCAGCGAGGGGGCCTGGTCACCCCTCCACTTT.

The genes are TRBV19 and TRBJ1-1; D is uncertain. Germline lookup yields CDR1 LNHDA and CDR2 SQIVND (reference sequence). V lost 3 bases and J lost 1, with 9 bases in between. This CDR3 region has 14 residues. CDR3 bases: TGTGCCAGTAGTATTCAAAACACGAACACTGAAGCTTTCTTT. Protein sequence: CASSIQNTNTEAFF.

The rearrangement joins TRBV9 to TRBJ2-2; D may be TRBD1 (5 bases). CDR3 length: 14 residues. V was cut by 1 base and J by 2 bases, with 6 bases left in between. From germline, CDR1 is SGDLS and CDR2 YYNGEE. The CDR3 sequence is CASSVWGNTGELFF. CDR3 coding DNA: TGTGCCAGCAGCGTATGGGGCAACACCGGGGAGCTGTTTTTT.

V is TRBV7-9 and J is TRBJ1-1; D possibly corresponds to TRBD1 (6 bases). V shed 6 bases and J shed 10 bases, with 12 bases lying between them. Germline-derived CDR1 and CDR2 are SEHNR and FQNEAQ (reference sequence). The CDR3 runs 11 residues. As DNA, the CDR3 is TGTGCCAGCAGAACAGGGCCGGGAGCTTTCTTT. Translation: CASRTGPGAFF. The variable domain in full, with the rest retrieved from reference TRBV7-9 and TRBJ1-1, is DTGVSQNPRHKITKRGQNVTFRCDPISEHNRLYWYRQTLGQGPEFLTYFQNEAQLEKSRLLSDRFSAERPKGSFSTLEIQRTEQGDSAMYLCASRTGPGAFFGQGTRLTVV.

Concerning this clone itself: A read error may account for a junction end that differs from germline. This chain links TRBV5-1 with TRBJ2-7, with D possibly being TRBD1 (5 bases). CDR3 size: 15 residues. Germline V CDR1 and CDR2: SGHRS, YFSETQ. CDR3 loop: CASSLGGSLKVGLDF. The CDR3 DNA is TGCGCCAGCAGCTTGGGGGGCAGTCTTAAAGTGGGCTTAGACTTC.